This paragraph covers one TCR beta chain sequence. This entry belongs to a study of control samples from healthy donors and cancer patients. V trimming: 1 base; J trimming: 3 bases; junction bases outside the gene matches: 13. CDR1 and CDR2 from the germline V gene are LGHNA and YNFKEQ. This CDR3 contains 20 residues. Profiling relied on immunoSEQ multiplex PCR, and the TCRdb table lists in-frame clones only, not all of them. The sample includes about 100,000 clones, less than 90% of them seen just once. This TCR was sampled from a woman between 50 and 59 years old in good health. Sequenced material: blood. The chain carries TRBV4-2 and TRBJ2-2; 11 bases fit TRBD1. This CDR3 reads CASSQGSLDRGPSHTGELFF. CDR3 nucleotide sequence: TGTGCCAGCAGCCAAGGATCCCTGGACAGGGGGCCGTCGCACACCGGGGAGCTGTTTTTT.